The TCR beta chain described here comes from a study of blood T cells in healthy people across ages. Study outcomes and limitations: Per million T cells, TCR beta diversity dropped roughly linearly as age increased.

A second PCR, run for about 7 to 12 cycles, used a sample-barcoded 5' primer plus a J-beta primer mix. TCRdb re-derived calls from the 5' RACE reads in MiXCR, one entry per CDR3 protein. The data contain 630,000 or so distinct CDR3 sequences, 32% of them singletons. The V end lost 2 bases, the J end lost 8 bases, and 15 bases lay between the germline ends. Germline CDR1 MNHNY, CDR2 SVGAGI (reference sequence). This CDR3 is built from 14 residues. This clonotype occurred many times. Its specificity is unknown. The V call is TRBV6-6, the J call TRBJ1-2; weak D call: TRBD1 (6 bases). The specimen was blood. The sequence derives from a woman older than 75 in good health. CDR3 bases: TGTGCCAGCAGTTACAAAGGGGGGACTATCGGCTACACCTTC. Translation: CASSYKGGTIGYTF.